Listed here are 21 T cell receptor beta chains from one sample, sequenced in a study of control samples from healthy donors and cancer patients. Clones were read by immunoSEQ multiplex PCR, and TCRdb kept only the in-frame ones, dropping some. The sample has over 100,000 clones, 90% seen once. Sequencing input: blood. These receptors were obtained from a human donor in good health. The donor label of this sample is uncertain.

V usage is TRBV7-6 and J usage is TRBJ1-3, with no clear D. V lost 6 bases to trimming and J lost 2 bases, with 14 bases between them. The germline CDR1 and CDR2 sequences are SGHVS and FNYEAQ. The CDR3 loop spans 15 amino acids. The CDR3 nucleotides read TGTGCCAGCAGTTCAGGCGGGGAGACTGGAAACACCATATATTTT. The encoded protein is CASSSGGETGNTIYF.

This rearrangement joins TRBV19 to TRBJ1-1; the match to TRBD1 covers 8 bases. Germline CDR1 LNHDA, CDR2 SQIVND (reference sequence). This CDR3 region has 18 residues. V gave up 3 bases and J gave up 7 bases; unmatched junction bases: 19. CDR3 in amino acids: CASSMRQGLSMERNEAFF. DNA for the CDR3: TGTGCCAGTAGTATGAGACAGGGGTTATCCATGGAACGGAATGAAGCTTTCTTT.

V and J are TRBV14 and TRBJ2-3; D unresolved. CDR3 size: 12 residues. V lost 0 bases and J 8 bases, leaving 6 bases between the germline ends. Germline CDR1 is SGHDN and CDR2 is FVKESK. CDR3: CASSQDWSTQYF. As DNA, the CDR3 is TGTGCCAGCAGCCAAGATTGGAGTACGCAGTATTTT.

The chain uses TRBV6-5 and TRBJ2-1; 9 bases agree with TRBD2. Germline-derived CDR1 and CDR2 are MNHEY and SVGAGI. V shed 6 bases, J shed 5 bases, and the junction held 8 bases outside the gene matches. The CDR3 length is 15 residues. CDR3 sequence (DNA): TGTGCCAGCAGAGCCGGGACTAGCCCCGACAATGAGCAGTTCTTC. Translating it yields CASRAGTSPDNEQFF.

The chain uses TRBV6-5 and TRBJ1-1; D perhaps matches TRBD1 (5 bases). The germline V and J ends were trimmed by 2 bases and 5 bases, with 9 bases remaining between them. Looked up from germline, CDR1 is MNHEY and CDR2 is SVGAGI. CDR3 length: 13 amino acids. In nucleotides, the CDR3 is TGTGCCAGCAGTTACGTAGACAGTACTGAAGCTTTCTTT. The encoded protein is CASSYVDSTEAFF.

The chain uses TRBV6-5 and TRBJ1-2; D unresolved. V was cut by 3 bases and J by 14 bases, with 22 bases left in between. The CDR3 is 14 residues long. Germline lookup yields CDR1 MNHEY and CDR2 SVGAGI. The CDR3 nucleotides read TGTGCCAGCAGTTATGGCGGGGAGGTGGACCGCCGAACCTTC. This encodes CASSYGGEVDRRTF.

The chain couples TRBV7-3 to TRBJ2-3; maybe TRBD2 (6 bases). Trimming pared 5 bases from V and 0 bases from J, leaving 9 bases between. CDR1 is SGHTA and CDR2 is FQGTGA in the germline V gene. This CDR3 has 14 residues. CDR3 nucleotides: TGTGCCAGCAGCGGCGGGACTAGCACAGATACGCAGTATTTT. It specifies CASSGGTSTDTQYF. Drawing the rest from reference TRBV7-3 and TRBJ2-3, the complete variable domain is GAGVSQTPSNKVTEKGKYVELRCDPISGHTALYWYRQSLGQGPEFLIYFQGTGAADDSGLPNDRFFAVRPEGSVSTLKIQRTERGDSAVYLCASSGGTSTDTQYFGPGTRLTVL.

The V gene is TRBV6-5, the J gene TRBJ1-1; maybe TRBD1 (6 bases). The CDR3 totals 14 residues. V was pared by 5 bases and J by 2 bases, with 12 bases between. Germline CDR1 MNHEY, CDR2 SVGAGI. CDR3: CASSRTRGNTEAFF. Here the CDR3 DNA reads TGTGCCAGCAGTAGAACCAGGGGAAACACTGAAGCTTTCTTT.

The chain carries TRBV7-8 and TRBJ1-1, with D hard to call. Germline-derived CDR1 and CDR2 are SGHVS and FQNEAQ. CDR3 length: 14 amino acids. Trimming left V 2 bases short and J 1 base short, with 8 bases between. CDR3 loop: CASSLYQRNTEAFF. CDR3 DNA sequence: TGTGCCAGCAGCTTATACCAGAGGAACACTGAAGCTTTCTTT.

This chain connects TRBV19 to TRBJ1-5; possibly TRBD1 for D (5 bases). This CDR3 is built from 14 residues. Germline V CDR1 and CDR2: LNHDA, SQIVND (reference sequence). The V gene lost 5 bases and the J gene lost 3 bases, with 11 bases spanning the gap. In DNA form, the CDR3 reads TGTGCCAGTAGTTTTCAGGGCCCCAATCAGCCCCAGCATTTT. Protein: CASSFQGPNQPQHF.

This rearrangement joins TRBV10-3 to TRBJ1-1, with TRBD1 matching over 8 bases. The CDR3 extends over 13 amino acids. The V segment lost 10 bases and the J segment 1 base; nucleotides outside the gene matches: 5. Germline V CDR1 and CDR2: ENHRY, SYGVKD. This CDR3 is CATRQGTNTEAFF. CDR3 DNA: TGTGCCACCCGACAGGGGACGAACACTGAAGCTTTCTTT.

This sequence joins TRBV27 and TRBJ1-5, with 7 bases aligning to TRBD1. Germline V gene sequence: CDR1 MNHEY, CDR2 SMNVEV (reference sequence). V shed 2 bases, J shed 0 bases, and the junction held 10 bases outside the gene matches. CDR3 length equals 18 residues. CDR3 sequence: CASSLRGTAYYSNQPQHF. CDR3 nucleotide sequence: TGTGCCAGCAGTTTACGCGGGACAGCCTATTATAGCAATCAGCCCCAGCATTTT.

This sequence joins TRBV6-5 and TRBJ1-6, with TRBD1 as a possible D gene (5 bases). The germline V and J ends were trimmed by 6 bases and 7 bases, with 10 bases remaining between them. Germline V gene lookup returns CDR1 MNHEY and CDR2 SVGAGI. The CDR3 covers 13 residues. CDR3 sequence: CASSDRFNSPLHF. CDR3 nucleotide sequence: TGTGCCAGCAGCGACAGATTCAATTCACCCCTCCACTTT.

The V gene is TRBV5-6, the J gene TRBJ2-5; 7 positions agree with TRBD1. CDR3 length: 15 amino acids. From germline, CDR1 is SGHDT and CDR2 YYEEEE. After removal of 1 base from V and 0 bases from J, the junction contained 3 bases not matched to a gene. This CDR3 is CASSLQQGDQETQYF. The CDR3 nucleotides read TGTGCCAGCAGCTTGCAGCAGGGGGACCAAGAGACCCAGTACTTC.

This chain connects TRBV19 to TRBJ2-7; 8 bases match TRBD1. Trimming cost V 9 bases and J 1 base; bases outside gene matches: 11. The CDR3 is made up of 15 amino acids. Germline V CDR1 and CDR2: LNHDA, SQIVND (reference sequence). The CDR3 loop is CASKPGQGRSYEQYF. The CDR3 DNA reads as TGTGCCAGCAAACCCGGACAGGGAAGGTCCTACGAGCAGTACTTC.

V and J are TRBV29-1 and TRBJ2-2; 7 nucleotides match TRBD1. The CDR3 sequence is 15 residues long. With V trimmed by 5 bases and J by 0 bases, 6 bases remained unmatched. CDR1 SQVTM and CDR2 ANQGSEA come from the germline V gene. This CDR3 is CSVLPGQTNTGELFF. As DNA, the CDR3 is TGCAGCGTTCTTCCGGGACAGACGAACACCGGGGAGCTGTTTTTT.

The CDR3 bases are TGTGCCAGCAGCTTATGGGGACAGGGTGTTTGGACCCAGTACTTC. Translation gives CASSLWGQGVWTQYF. The chain recombines TRBV7-2 with TRBJ2-5, with TRBD1 matching 9 bases. V lost 2 bases and J lost 7; bases outside the gene matches: 8. Germline V CDR1 and CDR2: SGHTA, FQGNSA. The CDR3 has 15 residues.

V is TRBV5-1 and J is TRBJ1-1, with TRBD1 matching 9 bases. CDR3 size: 14 residues. Per the germline V gene, CDR1 is SGHRS and CDR2 is YFSETQ. V was pared by 4 bases and J by 8 bases, with 9 bases of the junction left unmatched. The CDR3 reads CASSLMGQGTEAFF. The CDR3 DNA reads TGCGCCAGCAGCCTTATGGGACAGGGCACAGAAGCTTTCTTT.

This sequence joins TRBV2 and TRBJ1-4; 7 bases align to TRBD1. V lost 9 bases and J lost 6; bases outside the gene matches: 7. The V gene's germline CDR1 is SNHLY and CDR2 FYNNEI. The CDR3 has 13 amino acids. The CDR3 spells CASNSGGDEKLFF. In DNA form, the CDR3 reads TGTGCCAGTAATTCAGGGGGGGATGAAAAACTGTTTTTT.

The chain has TRBV4-1 and TRBJ1-6, with D possibly being TRBD1 (6 bases). This CDR3 is 16 amino acids long. CDR1 is MGHRA and CDR2 is YSYEKL in the germline V gene. The V end was cut by 2 bases, the J end by 4 bases, with 12 bases between. The CDR3 DNA reads TGCGCCAGCAGCCAATTCGGGACACGTTATAATTCACCCCTCCACTTT. It specifies CASSQFGTRYNSPLHF.

This chain links TRBV4-1 with TRBJ1-5; no clear D gene. The V gene lost 3 bases and the J gene lost 7 bases, with 22 bases spanning the gap. The CDR3 runs to 17 residues. Per the germline V gene, CDR1 is MGHRA and CDR2 is YSYEKL. Here the CDR3 reads CASSQVGSGRPRQPQHF. In DNA, the CDR3 is TGCGCCAGCAGCCAGGTTGGGTCCGGTCGACCTAGGCAGCCCCAGCATTTT.